These T cell receptor beta chains were read from a single sample in a study of CD4 T cells in relation to SARS-CoV-2 and coronaviruses. Their recognized antigens are unknown. TCRdb keeps only in-frame clones here, not all; method: immunoSEQ multiplex PCR. This table has around 35,000 clones, roughly 84% appearing once. Sequencing input: naive CD4+ T cells from PBMCs, cultured in vitro. The receptors originated from an adult with COVID-19. Both conserved end residues are part of each CDR3. A D gene is named only where the DNA matches it firmly. Where a row states a size, it is once, few, many or the class of an expanded clone; other rows omit it.

>NA|NA|TRBV7-2|TRBJ2-3|14
CASSLTRSTDTQYF
TGTGCCAGCAGCTTAACCCGTAGCACAGATACGCAGTATTTT
>NA|NA|TRBV19|TRBJ1-2|13
CASSITSRYGYTF
TGTGCCAGTAGTATCACTTCTCGATATGGCTACACCTTC
>TRBD1|NA|TRBV2|TRBJ2-3|16
CASSDGRDRYSDTQYF
TGTGCCAGCAGTGATGGTCGGGACAGGTACTCAGATACGCAGTATTTT
>TRBD1|few|TRBV19|TRBJ2-7|14
CASSRTGRSYEQYF
TGTGCCAGTAGCCGGACAGGGCGCTCCTACGAGCAGTACTTC
>NA|NA|TRBV6-2/TRBV6-3|TRBJ1-1|17
CASSTPDRFVMNTEAFF
TGTGCCAGCAGTACCCCAGACAGGTTCGTAATGAACACTGAAGCTTTCTTT
>TRBD2|NA|TRBV5-4|TRBJ2-1|15
CASSSPGLEDNEQFF
TGTGCCAGCAGCTCCCCGGGACTAGAAGACAATGAGCAGTTCTTC
>NA|NA|TRBV3-1/TRBV3-2|TRBJ2-3|15
CASSQGAAPPDTQYF
TGTGCCAGCAGCCAAGGGGCAGCGCCTCCAGATACGCAGTATTTT
>NA|NA|TRBV7-6|TRBJ2-5|17
CASSLRQRTGTYDDQYF
TGTGCCAGCAGCTTAAGACAGAGAACAGGGACCTACGATGACCAGTACTTC
>NA|NA|TRBV5-3|TRBJ1-3|16
CARSLARQFSGNTIYF
TGTGCCAGAAGCTTGGCCCGACAGTTCTCTGGAAACACCATATATTTT
>TRBD1|NA|TRBV5-1|TRBJ2-2|16
CASSPGTGGSTGELFF
TGCGCCAGCAGCCCCGGGACAGGGGGTAGCACCGGGGAGCTGTTTTTT
>NA|NA|TRBV6-1|TRBJ2-1|16
CASSVLAGSLNNEQFF
TGTGCCAGCAGTGTCTTGGCGGGGTCACTTAACAATGAGCAGTTCTTC
>NA|NA|TRBV28|TRBJ1-5|18
CASSPPNPGTNSNQPQHF
TGTGCCAGCAGTCCCCCCAATCCCGGGACAAATAGCAATCAGCCCCAGCATTTT
>TRBD2|NA|TRBV25-1|TRBJ2-7|13
CASKAGGSYEQYF
TGTGCCAGCAAAGCGGGAGGCTCCTACGAGCAGTACTTC
>TRBD2|NA|TRBV5-1|TRBJ2-3|15
CASSLVAGATDTQYF
TGCGCCAGCAGCTTGGTAGCGGGTGCCACAGATACGCAGTATTTT
>NA|few|TRBV18|TRBJ2-7|13
CASSPPSSYEQYF
TGTGCCAGCTCACCACCTTCCAGCTACGAGCAGTACTTC
>NA|NA|TRBV27|TRBJ2-7|15
CASSLWAGSSYEQYF
TGTGCCAGCAGTTTATGGGCAGGAAGCTCCTACGAGCAGTACTTC
>TRBD2|few|TRBV4-1|TRBJ2-2|18
CASSLGLAGGANTGELFF
TGCGCCAGCAGCCTAGGACTAGCGGGAGGGGCGAACACCGGGGAGCTGTTTTTT
>TRBD2|NA|TRBV19|TRBJ2-7|13
CASSTSGAYEQYF
TGTGCCAGTAGTACCAGCGGGGCCTACGAGCAGTACTTC
>TRBD2|NA|TRBV28|TRBJ2-3|15
CASSSSSGAADTQYF
TGTGCCAGCAGTTCGTCTAGCGGAGCGGCAGATACGCAGTATTTT
>TRBD1|NA|TRBV7-2|TRBJ2-7|15
CASSPWDRAIDEQYF
TGTGCCAGCAGCCCCTGGGACAGGGCTATCGACGAGCAGTACTTC
>TRBD2|few|TRBV5-4|TRBJ2-1|17
CASSLPGLAGAGNEQFF
TGTGCCAGCAGCTTGCCAGGACTAGCGGGAGCTGGCAATGAGCAGTTCTTC
>NA|NA|TRBV7-9|TRBJ2-1|16
CASSLAMGLSYNEQFF
TGTGCCAGCAGCTTAGCAATGGGGCTCTCCTACAATGAGCAGTTCTTC
>NA|NA|TRBV21-1|TRBJ2-5|13
CASSKKFQETQYF
TGTGCCAGCAGCAAGAAGTTCCAAGAGACCCAGTACTTC